A single sample is the source of the 14 T cell receptor beta chains below, sequenced in a study of blood T cell repertoires in COVID-19. Sequencing used immunoSEQ multiplex PCR; TCRdb keeps in-frame clones, though not all of them. The table records 99,000 or so clones, roughly 80% of them present only once. Sequencing was done on a sample of peripheral blood. All receptors derive from a man in his 60s with acute or convalescent COVID-19.

The chain is built from TRBV5-1 and TRBJ2-6; the D is unclear. This CDR3 is 16 amino acids long. V was cut by 0 bases and J by 0 bases, with 7 bases left in between. The V gene's germline CDR1 is SGHRS and CDR2 YFSETQ. CDR3 in amino acids: CASSLGGRSGANVLTF. In DNA, the CDR3 is TGCGCCAGCAGCTTGGGCGGTCGCTCTGGGGCCAACGTCCTGACTTTC.

The table lists this clone with a few counts. This rearrangement joins TRBV9 to TRBJ2-1; 9 bases match TRBD1. CDR3 size: 18 residues. V was pared by 4 bases and J by 5 bases, with 16 bases of the junction left unmatched. Germline CDR1 and CDR2: SGDLS and YYNGEE. The CDR3 sequence is CASSPFPEDRGRDNEQFF. The CDR3, as DNA: TGTGCCAGCAGCCCATTCCCGGAGGACAGGGGAAGAGACAATGAGCAGTTCTTC.

V is TRBV7-2 and J is TRBJ2-3; 10 nucleotides line up with TRBD2. After removal of 3 bases from V and 2 bases from J, the junction contained 5 bases not matched to a gene. This CDR3 comprises 16 residues. CDR1 and CDR2 (germline): SGHTA, FQGNSA. The CDR3 sequence is CASSLGGTSDTDTQYF. DNA for the CDR3: TGTGCCAGCAGCTTGGGAGGGACTAGCGACACAGATACGCAGTATTTT. The entire variable domain, with the rest obtained from reference TRBV7-2 and TRBJ2-3, is as follows: GAGVSQSPSNKVTEKGKDVELRCDPISGHTALYWYRQSLGQGLEFLIYFQGNSAPDKSGLPSDRFSAERTGGSVSTLTIQRTQQEDSAVYLCASSLGGTSDTDTQYFGPGTRLTVL.

The DNA of the CDR3 is TGTGCCAGTAGTCTTGATGGAAGGGGTGTGGGTGGCTACACCTTC. It is translated as CASSLDGRGVGGYTF. The chain recombines TRBV19 with TRBJ1-2; D possibly corresponds to TRBD1 (5 bases). CDR1 is LNHDA, CDR2 SQIVND, per germline (reference sequence). V lost 5 bases, J lost 7 bases, and 20 bases lay in between. The CDR3 extends over 15 amino acids.

The V call is TRBV7-6, the J call TRBJ1-1, with D possibly matching TRBD1 (6 bases). V was shortened by 2 bases and J by 6 bases, with 13 bases between the two germline ends. The CDR3 has 14 residues. CDR1 SGHVS and CDR2 FNYEAQ come from the germline V gene. The CDR3: CASSLPGVVAEAFF. The CDR3 coding sequence is TGTGCCAGCAGCTTACCAGGGGTGGTCGCTGAAGCTTTCTTT.

This chain links TRBV18 with TRBJ2-7; possibly TRBD2 for D (5 bases). The CDR3 sequence is 14 residues long. Trimming took 3 bases from V and 1 from J, leaving 10 bases between them. The germline V gene encodes CDR1 KGHSH and CDR2 LQKENI. The CDR3 sequence is CASSPLGDSYEQYF. CDR3 bases: TGTGCCAGCTCACCCCTGGGAGATTCCTACGAGCAGTACTTC.

This chain uses TRBV18 with TRBJ2-5; a possible D gene is TRBD2 (5 bases). Trimming removed 3 bases at V and 3 bases at J, with 8 bases between. The CDR3 contains 13 residues. In germline, CDR1 is KGHSH, CDR2 LQKENI. CDR3 coding DNA: TGTGCCAGCTCACCGCCCGGGAAAGAGACCCAGTACTTC. Encoded protein: CASSPPGKETQYF.

Notes on this clone: Distinct nucleotide sequences in the sample also encode this CDR3. The V and J genes are TRBV5-1 and TRBJ1-5; no definite D call. Germline V gene data show CDR1 as SGHRS and CDR2 as YFSETQ. The CDR3 is 14 residues long. Trimming cost V 0 bases and J 4 bases, with 8 bases left between them. CDR3 protein: CASSLAGGNQPQHF. CDR3 nucleotide sequence: TGCGCCAGCAGCTTGGCCGGAGGTAATCAGCCCCAGCATTTT.

The chain combines TRBV2 with TRBJ1-5, with 8 positions matching TRBD1. Germline V gene data show CDR1 as SNHLY and CDR2 as FYNNEI. The CDR3 contains 15 residues. The J segment lost 3 bases and the V segment lost 6 bases, leaving 7 bases of the junction unmatched. The CDR3 DNA sequence: TGTGCCAGCAGGTGGACAGGGTCCCTCAATCAGCCCCAGCATTTT. This codes for CASRWTGSLNQPQHF.

This clone was observed a single time. The chain combines TRBV18 with TRBJ1-6, with D possibly TRBD1 on 6 matching bases. The V and J ends lost 5 bases and 10 bases respectively, with 15 bases between them. The germline V gene encodes CDR1 KGHSH and CDR2 LQKENI. The length of the CDR3 is 14 residues. The CDR3, as DNA: TGTGCCAGCTCAACGATAACAGGGTCGTCACCCCTCCACTTT. It yields the protein CASSTITGSSPLHF.

CDR3 nucleotide sequence: TGTGCCAGCAGCTTAGAGGTCAGTGACACTGAAGCTTTCTTT. As protein: CASSLEVSDTEAFF. The chain links TRBV11-2 to TRBJ1-1; D is ambiguous. The CDR3 is 14 amino acids. The germline V gene encodes CDR1 SGHAT and CDR2 FQNNGV. With 0 bases removed from V and 3 bases from J, the gap between germline ends came to 8 bases. The whole variable domain, remainder taken from reference TRBV11-2 and TRBJ1-1, is EAGVAQSPRYKIIEKRQSVAFWCNPISGHATLYWYQQILGQGPKLLIQFQNNGVVDDSQLPKDRFSAERLKGVDSTLKIQPAKLEDSAVYLCASSLEVSDTEAFFGQGTRLTVV.

J is TRBJ2-5 and V is TRBV3-1 (or the pseudogene TRBV3-2); TRBD2 aligns across 8 bases. Trimming took 3 bases from V and 4 from J; bases not matched to a gene: 7. Germline CDR1 and CDR2: LGHDT and YNNKEL (reference sequence). There are 15 residues in the CDR3. The CDR3 reads CASSQSREGRETQYF. As DNA, the CDR3 is TGTGCCAGCAGCCAGTCTCGGGAGGGCCGAGAGACCCAGTACTTC.

The chain has TRBV5-1 and TRBJ2-1; D call uncertain. The CDR3 is made up of 15 amino acids. V gave up 0 bases and J gave up 6 bases, with 13 bases separating them. Per the germline V gene, CDR1 is SGHRS and CDR2 is YFSETQ. The CDR3 DNA follows: TGCGCCAGCAGCTTGGTATTAGCACCGGCCAATGAGCAGTTCTTC. As protein: CASSLVLAPANEQFF.

This clone was counted once. V and J are TRBV5-1 and TRBJ2-1, with 7 bases identical to TRBD1. Looked up from germline, CDR1 is SGHRS and CDR2 is YFSETQ. The CDR3 is 18 amino acids. The ends lost 4 bases at V and 5 bases at J; junction bases unmatched: 18. For the CDR3, the DNA is TGCGCCAGCAGCATAATAAACAAGACAGGGTTGGGACACAATGAGCAGTTCTTC. Translation gives CASSIINKTGLGHNEQFF.